This TCR beta chain was sequenced in a study of regulatory T cells in long-lasting Graves disease. The germline CDR1 and CDR2 sequences are SGHTA and FQGTGA. The CDR3 length is 13 residues. Trimming removed 2 bases from V and 2 bases from J, with 5 bases in between. Study conclusions and caveats: With persistent disease, TRBV28, TRBJ1-2 and TRBJ2-5 were the favored segments. Researchers reported studying only peripheral blood, not thyroid tissue. Patients whose Graves' disease persisted exhibited lower TCR diversity than those newly diagnosed.

Concerning this clonotype itself: Its antigen remains unidentified.

Time point denoted: persistent/refractory GD, antithyroid drugs over 5 years with positive TRAb. From PBMCs, RNA was extracted and then used to make the TCR library. CDR3-region Arm-PCR and iRepertoire HTBI primers produced the TCR beta libraries. TCRdb re-analysed the multiplex PCR reads in MiXCR, keeping a single row per CDR3 protein. The sample shows some 370,000 distinct CDR3 sequences, approximately 23% of them seen only once. The V call is TRBV7-3, the J call TRBJ2-3; D remains ambiguous. The origin of this receptor is a woman in her thirties or forties with Graves disease. The starting material was peripheral blood mononuclear cells (PBMCs), obtained when the disease was refractory, from a patient treated with antithyroid drugs. The DNA of the CDR3 is TGTGCCAGCAGCTTAGTCCACACAGATACGCAGTATTTT. Translating gives CASSLVHTDTQYF.